The following is a T cell receptor beta chain sequence with its context. Its antigen is unidentified. This specimen belongs to a study of response to subunit inactivated influenza vaccine. The study, taken as a whole, reports: The authors suggested that few new T cells are recruited per seasonal influenza vaccination.

CDR3 length: 11 amino acids. Germline V gene sequence: CDR1 SQVTM, CDR2 ANQGSEA. V lost 6 bases and J lost 11; bases outside the gene matches: 7. TCRdb re-called the RT-PCR reads with MiXCR, one entry per CDR3 protein. The data contain roughly 290,000 distinct CDR3 sequences, around a fifth of them seen just once; the ten biggest clones take up more than 8.5%. This chain connects TRBV29-1 to TRBJ1-1; TRBD1 matches at 9 bases. The sample here was PBMCs from blood, taken approximately 22 months after vaccination. The receptor's source is a man aged 45-69 years who received an inactivated influenza vaccine. The CDR3 region has the DNA TGCAGCGTCGTACCCGGGACAGGGGCTTTCTTT. Translation gives CSVVPGTGAFF. Supplemented by reference TRBV29-1 and TRBJ1-1, the full variable domain reads SAVISQKPSRDICQRGTSLTIQCQVDSQVTMMFWYRQQPGQSLTLIATANQGSEATYESGFVIDKFPISRPNLTFSTLTVSNMSPEDSSIYLCSVVPGTGAFFGQGTRLTVV.